This TCR beta chain is from a study of T cell responses to AZD1222 COVID-19 vaccine. On this clone itself: Its antigen is as yet unknown.

General study results and limits: Regions 160-218 and 743-854 dominated among vaccine-associated CD4 TCRs spanning spike. The number of AZD1222 recipients seropositive at baseline was only six.

The repertoire was sequenced with immunoSEQ multiplex PCR; TCRdb's copy has only in-frame clones and lacks some. The sample shows about 8,000 clones, more than 75% of them seen only once. This CDR3 has 15 amino acids. Germline CDR1 reads MDHEN; CDR2 reads SYDVKM. V dropped 6 bases and J dropped 7; count of bases not matched to a gene: 10. Recipients boosted at about 4 weeks or about 12 weeks are pooled. The chain combines TRBV28 with TRBJ1-4; TRBD1 matches 8 bases. The sequencing used peripheral blood, collected 28 days after the second AZD1222 dose. The receptor comes from an adult who received the AZD1222 COVID-19 vaccine. CDR3 bases: TGTGCCAGCAGCTCTACCGGACAGGGAGGTGAAAAACTGTTTTTT. Translated, it gives CASSSTGQGGEKLFF.